Given below is one T cell receptor beta chain in context. This clone occurred a few times. Its antigen has not been determined. Within one base of it there is no much larger clone, and no base qualities were kept. Measured from the cysteine to the phenylalanine, the CDR3 is 13 residues long. CDR3 DNA is the only sequence kept; it has 39 bases, read in frame from the first base. Compared with germline, V lacks 7 bases and J lacks 9 bases; bases without a gene match: 11. TCRbeta CDR3 regions were amplified from genomic DNA by means of the immunoSEQ Assay, a bias-controlled multiplex PCR. In the original analysis: Nucleated cell counts per sample were estimated from amplification of reference gene primers within the assay. To quantify the absolute abundance of each unique TCRbeta CDR3 rearrangement, sequence reads were collapsed and filtered. For each sample, productive Simpson clonality was calculated as the square root of Simpson's diversity index over productive rearrangements. The immuneACCESS repertoire file appears here via TCRdb, limited to in-frame rearrangements. These files lack a portion of the clones; in checked studies, under half of the deficit traces to unresolved V genes, and the cause of the others is not known. That table gives V, J and clone size, and the DNA gave D and trimming. For this sample there are roughly 330,000 clones; 83% appear just once. The ten largest clonotypes hold approximately 1.1% of the sample.

This specimen belongs to a study of blood T cell repertoires in COVID-19 (dated by TCRdb to about 2020). Describing the broader study: Samples covering the acute and convalescent phases of COVID-19 were provided by collaborators in the United States, Italy and Spain. The prospective study material was composed of cDNA or gDNA derived from T cells, B-cell-depleted T cells, or PBMCs. Subjects who had been exposed to COVID-19, were actively infected with it, or had recovered from it provided the deeply sampled blood TCRbeta repertoires that made up the dataset. A freely available public database, intended as a resource for researchers studying the immune response to SARS-CoV-2, is where the repertoires were released. The samples were drawn from the first 160 participants of the ongoing ImmuneRACE study and from 950 to 1,500 subjects provided by 6 global collaborators. A de-identified subject ID, COVID-19 status, age in years and sex were almost always included in the sample metadata. Where available, HLA class I and class II types were obtained from metadata supplied by the sample provider rather than from assay-based typing. Study-wide findings and limitations: How much clinical and demographic metadata was included differed by source and by participant, and the metadata was provided uncurated.

The collaborating institutions used their own protocols to collect whole blood in K2EDTA tubes. For TCRbeta analysis, collaborators shipped samples as frozen whole blood, isolated PBMCs, or DNA extracted from either of those sample types. Recombination connected TRBV12-3 or TRBV12-4 to TRBJ1-1; 7 bases in the middle match TRBD1. The sequenced sample consisted of peripheral blood. This TCR came from a woman aged 45-65 years with acute or convalescent COVID-19. For the CDR3, the sequence is CASTPWTGDKAFF. The nucleotide sequence reads TGTGCCAGCACCCCCTGGACAGGAGACAAAGCTTTCTTT.